What follows are 9 T cell receptor beta chains derived from one specimen sequenced in a study of cytomegalovirus exposure and HLA in healthy donors. A multiplex PCR was run with 60 Vbeta primers and 13 Jbeta primers. Sequenced by immunoSEQ multiplex PCR; TCRdb stores in-frame clones only, minus some. The sample consists of approximately 150,000 clones, roughly four fifths of them appearing once. The sample was PBMCs. These receptors all come from a man in his sixties in good health and CMV-seronegative.

This clone has only one observation. The gene calls are TRBV13 and TRBJ2-7; D is possibly TRBD1 (6 bases). Germline assignment: CDR1 PRHDT and CDR2 FYEKMQ (reference sequence). The CDR3 consists of 17 residues. V lost 0 bases and J lost 0, with 15 bases in between. CDR3: CASSLGQGVMSSYEQYF. The CDR3 nucleotides read TGTGCCAGCAGCTTAGGACAGGGTGTGATGAGCTCCTACGAGCAGTACTTC. The entire variable domain, with the rest obtained from reference TRBV13 and TRBJ2-7, is as follows: AAGVIQSPRHLIKEKRETATLKCYPIPRHDTVYWYQQGPGQDPQFLISFYEKMQSDKGSIPDRFSAQQFSDYHSELNMSSLELGDSALYFCASSLGQGVMSSYEQYFGPGTRLTVT.

On this clone itself: The same CDR3 can be traced to other DNA sequences in this sample. V and J are TRBV7-9 and TRBJ2-3; TRBD1 aligns across 9 bases. The CDR3 totals 15 residues. Germline V gene sequence: CDR1 SEHNR, CDR2 FQNEAQ (reference sequence). V lost 4 bases and J lost 0; bases outside the gene matches: 2. The DNA for the CDR3 is TGTGCCAGCAGCTCGGACAGGGGAAGCACAGATACGCAGTATTTT. The encoded protein is CASSSDRGSTDTQYF.

This chain connects TRBV7-8 to TRBJ2-7; TRBD2 matches at 11 bases. This CDR3 is built from 17 residues. Trimming took 5 bases from V and 2 from J; bases not matched to a gene: 11. Germline V gene sequence: CDR1 SGHVS, CDR2 FQNEAQ. CDR3 sequence (DNA): TGTGCCAGCAGCATCAGCACCGGGACTAGCGGTACCTACGAGCAGTACTTC. Its translation: CASSISTGTSGTYEQYF.

The V and J genes are TRBV29-1 and TRBJ2-5, with TRBD1 as a possible D gene (6 bases). The germline V gene encodes CDR1 SQVTM and CDR2 ANQGSEA. The CDR3 covers 13 residues. V lost 3 bases and J 5 bases, leaving 13 bases between the germline ends. The DNA for the CDR3 is TGCAGCGTTGACAGGGGCTTGGGGGAGACCCAGTACTTC. Translation gives CSVDRGLGETQYF. Combining the CDR3 with reference TRBV29-1 and TRBJ2-5 gives the whole variable domain SAVISQKPSRDICQRGTSLTIQCQVDSQVTMMFWYRQQPGQSLTLIATANQGSEATYESGFVIDKFPISRPNLTFSTLTVSNMSPEDSSIYLCSVDRGLGETQYFGPGTRLLVL.

In this sample, this clone turned up a few times. The rearrangement joins TRBV7-2 to TRBJ2-7; D is possibly TRBD1 (6 bases). The germline V and J ends were trimmed by 5 bases and 2 bases, with 13 bases remaining between them. This CDR3 is 14 amino acids long. CDR1 is SGHTA, CDR2 FQGNSA, per germline. The CDR3 DNA is TGTGCCAGCAGCCCGCAGGGGCCGCCCTACGAGCAGTACTTC. It yields the protein CASSPQGPPYEQYF.

The count of this clone is one. Other DNA sequences in this sample translate to the same CDR3. This rearrangement joins TRBV11-2 to TRBJ1-1, with 10 bases that match TRBD1. The V gene end was trimmed by 3 bases and the J gene end by 5 bases; junction bases not matched to a gene: 0. The CDR3 consists of 13 residues. Germline assignment: CDR1 SGHAT and CDR2 FQNNGV. CDR3 coding DNA: TGTGCCAGCAGCTTGGACAGGGGGACTGAAGCTTTCTTT. It translates to CASSLDRGTEAFF.

The chain couples TRBV6-4 to TRBJ2-7; 10 nucleotides match TRBD1. The CDR3 covers 14 residues. Germline CDR1 is MRHNA and CDR2 is SNTAGT. The trim removed 7 bases at V and 2 bases at J, leaving 5 bases unmatched. In DNA form, the CDR3 reads TGTGCCAGCATTGCAGGGACAGGGGCCTACGAGCAGTACTTC. Its translation is CASIAGTGAYEQYF.

This clone occurred a few times. The chain employs TRBV5-8 and TRBJ1-6; D is perhaps TRBD1 (6 bases). With 3 bases removed from V and 9 bases from J, the gap between germline ends came to 13 bases. The CDR3 length is 14 residues. Germline V gene lookup returns CDR1 SGHTS and CDR2 YDEGEE. For the CDR3, the DNA is TGTGCCAGCAGCTCCGGACAGCCGATTTCACCCCTCCACTTT. Protein: CASSSGQPISPLHF.

This chain links TRBV7-2 with TRBJ2-3; tentatively, D is TRBD2 (6 bases). V dropped 3 bases and J dropped 0 bases, with 10 bases sitting between them. The V gene's germline CDR1 is SGHTA and CDR2 FQGNSA. The CDR3 sequence is 15 residues long. The CDR3 region has the DNA TGTGCCAGCAGCTTCCCCGGGGGAAGCACAGATACGCAGTATTTT. This gives the protein CASSFPGGSTDTQYF.